This T cell receptor (beta chain) was observed in a study of blood T cells in healthy people across ages. Study-wide results and caveats: Researchers deemed the diversity estimates from one million T cells underestimates.

Primed by a sample-barcoded 5' primer and a J-beta primer mix, a second PCR proceeded for 7 to 11 cycles. One entry per CDR3 protein results from TCRdb running MiXCR on the 5' RACE reads. The sample shows roughly 1,300,000 distinct CDR3 sequences, approximately 59% of them seen only once. The sample providers were healthy Caucasian people from Russia, aged roughly 6 to 95. Points on this clonotype: What it recognizes is unknown.

The receptor comes from a man aged 18 to 29 in good health. Sample: blood.

CDR3 coding DNA: TGTGCCACCAGCATCCAAGGGACTAGCGGCACCTACGAGCAGTACTTC. Amino acid sequence: CATSIQGTSGTYEQYF. The gene calls are TRBV15 and TRBJ2-7; 11 bases agree with TRBD2. The V and J ends lost 4 bases and 2 bases, in that order; junction bases with no gene match: 7. The CDR3 runs to 16 residues. Germline-derived CDR1 and CDR2 are LNHNV and YYDKDF (reference sequence).